A single sample gave rise to the 13 T cell receptor beta chains below, sequenced in a study of T cell responses to AZD1222 COVID-19 vaccine. Here immunoSEQ multiplex PCR was the method, and the copy in TCRdb shows in-frame clones only, minus some. The sample yields fewer than 130,000 clones, 70% to 90% seen once. The specimen was peripheral blood, collected 28 days after the second AZD1222 dose. The receptor source for this set is an adult who received the AZD1222 COVID-19 vaccine.

This clone was detected only a few times. The J gene is TRBJ2-3, the V gene TRBV7-3, with 7 bases that match TRBD1. CDR1 and CDR2 (germline): SGHTA, FQGTGA. This CDR3 region has 16 residues. The V and J ends lost 6 bases and 2 bases, in that order; junction bases with no gene match: 11. Written as DNA, the CDR3 is TGTGCCAGCAGTTCACTAAGGACAGGACCCACAGATACGCAGTATTTT. This codes for CASSSLRTGPTDTQYF.

The chain combines TRBV7-2 with TRBJ2-2; 11 bases are a match to TRBD2. This CDR3 comprises 15 residues. Trimming removed 6 bases from V and 6 bases from J; junction bases left unmatched: 6. The germline gives CDR1 SGHTA, CDR2 FQGNSA. CDR3 loop: CASRLGSGRAGELFF. CDR3 nucleotide sequence: TGTGCCAGCAGGTTGGGTAGCGGGAGGGCCGGGGAGCTGTTTTTT.

The chain links TRBV14 to TRBJ2-1; 11 nucleotides agree with TRBD2. CDR3 length: 17 residues. The V gene end was trimmed by 0 bases and the J gene end by 8 bases; junction bases not matched to a gene: 9. Germline V lookup: CDR1 SGHDN, CDR2 FVKESK. CDR3 in amino acids: CASSQDLAGGPGDEQFF. For the CDR3, the DNA is TGTGCCAGCAGCCAAGATCTAGCGGGAGGACCCGGGGATGAGCAGTTCTTC.

CDR3 bases: TGTGCCAGCAGCTTAGCGCCATCCTATGGCTACACCTTC. Protein: CASSLAPSYGYTF. The chain combines TRBV7-9 with TRBJ1-2; D call uncertain. The length of the CDR3 is 13 residues. Germline loops: CDR1 SEHNR, CDR2 FQNEAQ (reference sequence). V gave up 0 bases and J gave up 4 bases, with 6 bases separating them.

The chain joins TRBV12-3 or TRBV12-4 to TRBJ2-7, with D unclear. CDR3 length: 12 amino acids. V lost 3 bases to trimming and J lost 6 bases, with 9 bases between them. The CDR3 protein is CASSFFRSEQYF. The CDR3 DNA reads TGTGCCAGCAGTTTTTTCAGGTCCGAGCAGTACTTC.

The chain uses TRBV28 and TRBJ2-7; D might be TRBD1 (5 bases). Germline values: CDR1 MDHEN, CDR2 SYDVKM. Deletions cut 3 bases from V and 5 bases from J, with 8 bases between. The CDR3 covers 12 residues. The CDR3 bases are TGTGCCAGCAGTTTTCCGGACAACGAGCAGTACTTC. Its translation is CASSFPDNEQYF.

The V call is TRBV4-2, the J call TRBJ2-2; a possible D gene is TRBD1 (5 bases). Per the germline V gene, CDR1 is LGHNA and CDR2 is YNFKEQ. Trimming pared 4 bases from V and 1 base from J, leaving 10 bases between. The CDR3 loop spans 15 amino acids. The CDR3 protein is CASSRGRENTGELFF. CDR3 sequence (DNA): TGTGCCAGCAGCCGGGGCAGGGAGAACACCGGGGAGCTGTTTTTT.

This chain connects TRBV28 to TRBJ1-6; D may be TRBD1 (5 bases). Germline V gene data show CDR1 as MDHEN and CDR2 as SYDVKM. CDR3 length: 14 residues. V dropped 4 bases and J dropped 7 bases, with 11 bases sitting between them. The CDR3 sequence: CASSSPGSNSPLHF. The CDR3 region has the DNA TGTGCCAGCAGTTCACCAGGGAGCAATTCACCCCTCCACTTT.

In DNA, the CDR3 is TGTGCCAGCAGTTACGGGTGGTCTGCGGGAGGGCCTGCAGAGACCCAGTACTTC. It yields the protein CASSYGWSAGGPAETQYF. The rearrangement uses TRBV6-2 or TRBV6-3 and TRBJ2-5, with TRBD2 matching 9 bases. The CDR3 sequence is 18 residues long. Trimming at V came to 2 bases and at J to 4 bases, leaving 14 bases not matched to a gene. Germline V gene sequence: CDR1 MNHEY, CDR2 SVGEGT.

The rearrangement uses TRBV18 and TRBJ1-6; D is ambiguous. Looked up from germline, CDR1 is KGHSH and CDR2 is LQKENI. The CDR3 length is 13 residues. V was trimmed by 1 base and J by 8 bases, leaving 6 bases between them. The CDR3, as DNA: TGTGCCAGCTCACCACAAGAAGATTCACCCCTCCACTTT. Its translation: CASSPQEDSPLHF.

The chain uses TRBV18 and TRBJ1-5; 8 bases match TRBD1. V was clipped by 4 bases and J by 7 bases; unmatched bases: 6. The CDR3 sequence is 14 residues long. The germline CDR1 and CDR2 sequences are KGHSH and LQKENI. CDR3 DNA sequence: TGTGCCAGCTCACAAGGACAGGGTGGGCAGCCCCAGCATTTT. It encodes CASSQGQGGQPQHF.

V and J are TRBV10-3 and TRBJ2-3; no clear D. V was cut by 0 bases and J by 8 bases, with 18 bases left in between. CDR1 and CDR2 from the germline V gene are ENHRY and SYGVKD. CDR3 size: 16 residues. The CDR3 bases are TGTGCCATCAGTGAGTCGGTAGCTTTGCTCCGGGTTACGCAGTATTTT. Protein: CAISESVALLRVTQYF.

The chain has TRBV20-1 and TRBJ2-7; 7 bases agree with TRBD1. With 3 bases clipped from V and 2 bases from J, the junction kept 4 bases outside the gene matches. The CDR3 loop spans 13 amino acids. Germline values: CDR1 DFQATT, CDR2 SNEGSKA (reference sequence). The CDR3 protein is CSASSDRTYEQYF. The CDR3 coding sequence is TGCAGTGCTAGTTCGGACAGGACCTACGAGCAGTACTTC.